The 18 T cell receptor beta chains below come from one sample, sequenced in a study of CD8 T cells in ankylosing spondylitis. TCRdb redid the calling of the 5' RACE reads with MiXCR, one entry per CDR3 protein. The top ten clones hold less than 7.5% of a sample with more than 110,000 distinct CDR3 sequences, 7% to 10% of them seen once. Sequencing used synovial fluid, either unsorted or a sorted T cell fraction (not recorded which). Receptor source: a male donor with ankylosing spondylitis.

The CDR3 sequence: CASSQARATNYGYTF. CDR3 coding DNA: TGCGCCAGCAGCCAAGCTCGGGCAACAAACTATGGCTACACCTTC. V usage is TRBV4-3 and J usage is TRBJ1-2; D remains ambiguous. The V and J ends lost 1 base and 2 bases respectively, with 11 bases between them. The CDR3 consists of 15 residues. The V gene's germline CDR1 is LGHNA and CDR2 YSLEER.

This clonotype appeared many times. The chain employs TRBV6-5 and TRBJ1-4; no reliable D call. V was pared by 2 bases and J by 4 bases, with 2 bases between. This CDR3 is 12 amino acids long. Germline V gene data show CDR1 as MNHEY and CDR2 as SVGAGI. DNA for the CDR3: TGTGCCAGCAGTTACCTTAATGAAAAACTGTTTTTT. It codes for CASSYLNEKLFF.

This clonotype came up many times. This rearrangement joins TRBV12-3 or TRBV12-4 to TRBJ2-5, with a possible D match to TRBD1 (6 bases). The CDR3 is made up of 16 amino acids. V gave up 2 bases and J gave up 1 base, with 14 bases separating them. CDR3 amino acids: CASSLTTGQPQETQYF. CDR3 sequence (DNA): TGTGCCAGCAGTTTAACAACTGGACAGCCCCAAGAGACCCAGTACTTC.

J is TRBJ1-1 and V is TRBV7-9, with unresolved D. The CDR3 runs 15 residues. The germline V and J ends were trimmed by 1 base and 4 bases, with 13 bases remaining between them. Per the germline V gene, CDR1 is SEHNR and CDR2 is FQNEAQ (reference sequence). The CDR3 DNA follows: TGTGCCAGCAGCTTAGATTTGTTCTGGGGCACTGAAGCTTTCTTT. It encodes CASSLDLFWGTEAFF.

CDR3 nucleotides: TGCAGTGCAGGGGGGCTTAACTATGGCTACACCTTC. It yields the protein CSAGGLNYGYTF. The rearrangement joins TRBV20-1 to TRBJ1-2; D is possibly TRBD1 (6 bases). Germline V lookup: CDR1 DFQATT, CDR2 SNEGSKA (reference sequence). The CDR3 loop spans 12 amino acids. V was pared by 6 bases and J by 1 base, with 9 bases between.

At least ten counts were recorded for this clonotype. CDR3 DNA: TGCGCCAGCAGCCTAAGGGGGGGGCAGGCAGATACGCAGTATTTT. Protein sequence: CASSLRGGQADTQYF. The rearrangement joins TRBV4-3 to TRBJ2-3; D might be TRBD2 (7 bases). V was shortened by 4 bases and J by 4 bases, with 15 bases between the two germline ends. Germline V CDR1 and CDR2: LGHNA, YSLEER. This CDR3 is 15 amino acids long.

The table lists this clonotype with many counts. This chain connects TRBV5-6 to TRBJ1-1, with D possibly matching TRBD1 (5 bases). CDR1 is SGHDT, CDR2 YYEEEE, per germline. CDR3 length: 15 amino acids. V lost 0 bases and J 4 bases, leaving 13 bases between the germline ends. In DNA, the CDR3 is TGTGCCAGCAGCTTGGGAGCAGGGCGGGGCACTGAAGCTTTCTTT. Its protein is CASSLGAGRGTEAFF.

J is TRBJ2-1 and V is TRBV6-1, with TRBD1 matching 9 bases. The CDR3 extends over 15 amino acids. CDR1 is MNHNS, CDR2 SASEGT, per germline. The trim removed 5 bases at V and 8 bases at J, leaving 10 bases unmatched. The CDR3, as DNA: TGTGCCAGCAGTCGCCGGGACAGGGACTCGGATGAGCAGTTCTTC. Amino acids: CASSRRDRDSDEQFF.

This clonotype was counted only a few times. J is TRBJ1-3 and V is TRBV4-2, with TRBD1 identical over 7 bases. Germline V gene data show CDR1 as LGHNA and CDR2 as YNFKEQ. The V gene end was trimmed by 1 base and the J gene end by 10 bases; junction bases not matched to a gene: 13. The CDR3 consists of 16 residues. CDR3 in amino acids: CASSQVWGRQGATIYF. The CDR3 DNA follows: TGTGCCAGCAGCCAAGTGTGGGGAAGACAGGGTGCGACCATATATTTT.

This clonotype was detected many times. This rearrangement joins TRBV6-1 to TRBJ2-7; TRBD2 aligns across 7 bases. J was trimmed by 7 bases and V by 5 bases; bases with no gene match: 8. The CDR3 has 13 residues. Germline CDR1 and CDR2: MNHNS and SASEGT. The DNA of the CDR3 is TGTGCCAGCAGTCGAGCGGGGACTGAAGAGCAGTACTTC. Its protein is CASSRAGTEEQYF.

The CDR3: CATSGGATNEKLFF. Here the CDR3 DNA reads TGTGCCACCAGTGGGGGTGCAACTAATGAAAAACTGTTTTTT. The chain joins TRBV24-1 to TRBJ1-4; no firm D call. Germline V CDR1 and CDR2: KGHDR, SFDVKD. CDR3 size: 14 residues. V lost 5 bases to trimming and J lost 0 bases, with 6 bases between them.

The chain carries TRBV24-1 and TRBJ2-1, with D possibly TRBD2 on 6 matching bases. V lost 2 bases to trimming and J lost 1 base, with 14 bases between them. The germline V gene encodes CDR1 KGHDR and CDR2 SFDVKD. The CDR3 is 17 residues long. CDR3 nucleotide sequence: TGTGCCACCAGTGATTCAGGAGGGAGCGGATCCTACAATGAGCAGTTCTTC. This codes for CATSDSGGSGSYNEQFF.

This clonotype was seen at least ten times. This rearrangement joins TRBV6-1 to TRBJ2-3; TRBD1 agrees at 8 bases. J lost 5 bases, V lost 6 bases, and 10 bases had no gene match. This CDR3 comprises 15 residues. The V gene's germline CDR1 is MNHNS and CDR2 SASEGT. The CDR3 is CASRPGQGSGDTQYF. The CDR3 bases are TGTGCCAGCAGACCCGGACAGGGAAGCGGAGATACGCAGTATTTT.

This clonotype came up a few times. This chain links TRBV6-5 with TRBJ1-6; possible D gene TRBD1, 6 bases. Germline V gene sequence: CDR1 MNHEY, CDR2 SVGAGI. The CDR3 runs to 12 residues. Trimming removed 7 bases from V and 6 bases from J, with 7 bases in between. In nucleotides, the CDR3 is TGTGCCAGCACCAGGGGTAATTCACCCCTCCACTTT. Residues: CASTRGNSPLHF.

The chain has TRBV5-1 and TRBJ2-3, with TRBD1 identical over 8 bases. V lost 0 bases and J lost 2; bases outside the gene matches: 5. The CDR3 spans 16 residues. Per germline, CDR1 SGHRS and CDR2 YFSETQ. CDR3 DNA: TGCGCCAGCAGCTTGGGACAGGGGTTTTTCACAGATACGCAGTATTTT. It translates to CASSLGQGFFTDTQYF.

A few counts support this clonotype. The CDR3 DNA sequence: TGTGCCAGCAGGGCGAGGGAGGGCACTGAAGCTTTCTTT. Amino acid sequence: CASRAREGTEAFF. The rearrangement links TRBV12-3 or TRBV12-4 to TRBJ1-1, with D unresolved. This CDR3 region has 13 residues. Trimming left V 6 bases short and J 4 bases short, with 12 bases between.

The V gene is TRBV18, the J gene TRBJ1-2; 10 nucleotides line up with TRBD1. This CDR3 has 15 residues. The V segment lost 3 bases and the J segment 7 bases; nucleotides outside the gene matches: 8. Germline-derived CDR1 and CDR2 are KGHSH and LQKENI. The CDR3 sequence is CASSPSGQGTAGYTF. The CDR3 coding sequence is TGTGCCAGCTCACCGTCGGGACAGGGGACGGCTGGCTACACCTTC.

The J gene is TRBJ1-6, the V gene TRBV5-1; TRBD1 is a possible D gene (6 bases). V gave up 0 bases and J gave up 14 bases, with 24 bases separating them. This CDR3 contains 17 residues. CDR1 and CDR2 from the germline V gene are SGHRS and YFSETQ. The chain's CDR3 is CASSLGSRAGAARALHF. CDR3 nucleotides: TGCGCCAGCAGCTTGGGATCGCGCGCAGGGGCTGCGAGGGCCCTCCACTTT.